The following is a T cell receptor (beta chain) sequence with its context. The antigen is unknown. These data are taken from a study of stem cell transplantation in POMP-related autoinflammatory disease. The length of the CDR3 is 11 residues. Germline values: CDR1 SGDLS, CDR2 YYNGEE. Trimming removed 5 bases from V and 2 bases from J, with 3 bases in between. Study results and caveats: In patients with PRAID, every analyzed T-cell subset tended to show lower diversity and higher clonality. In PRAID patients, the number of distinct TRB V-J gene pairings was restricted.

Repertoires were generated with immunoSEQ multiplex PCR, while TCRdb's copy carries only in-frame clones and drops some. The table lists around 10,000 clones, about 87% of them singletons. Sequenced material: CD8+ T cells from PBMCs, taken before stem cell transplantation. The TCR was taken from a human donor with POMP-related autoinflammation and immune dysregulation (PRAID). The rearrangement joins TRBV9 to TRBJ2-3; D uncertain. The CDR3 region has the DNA TGTGCCAGCAGTTACACAGATACGCAGTATTTT. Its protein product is CASSYTDTQYF. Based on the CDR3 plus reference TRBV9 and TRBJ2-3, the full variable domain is DSGVTQTPKHLITATGQRVTLRCSPRSGDLSVYWYQQSLDQGLQFLIQYYNGEERAKGNILERFSAQQFPDLHSELNLSSLELGDSALYFCASSYTDTQYFGPGTRLTVL.